This is a list of T cell receptor beta chains from one sample in a study of T cells in Graves' hyperthyroidism and ophthalmopathy. Each CDR3 protein is one row after TCRdb ran MiXCR on the multiplex PCR reads. The sample carries about 560,000 distinct CDR3 sequences, approximately 14% recorded once. The source material was blood. These receptors were collected from a woman in her 40s with Graves' hyperthyroidism. CDR3s include the opening cysteine and the closing phenylalanine or tryptophan. The D gene is left open where the match is weak. Part of the rows lack a size; the others show once, few, many or a class for expanded clones.

J gene: TRBJ2-3; clone size: many; D gene: TRBD1; V gene: TRBV20-1; CDR3 protein: CSATGTGFSDTQYF; CDR3 DNA: TGCAGTGCTACCGGGACAGGGTTCTCGGATACGCAGTATTTT
J gene: TRBJ1-5; clone size: few; D gene: .; V gene: TRBV30; CDR3 protein: CAWSGPGQPQHF; CDR3 DNA: TGTGCCTGGAGCGGACCGGGTCAGCCCCAGCATTTT
J gene: TRBJ1-1; clone size: .; D gene: TRBD1; V gene: TRBV29-1; CDR3 protein: CSVSGTGGTGAFF; CDR3 DNA: TGCAGCGTTTCCGGGACAGGGGGCACTGGAGCTTTCTTT
J gene: TRBJ2-1; clone size: many; D gene: .; V gene: TRBV30; CDR3 protein: CAWSISPFEQFF; CDR3 DNA: TGTGCCTGGAGTATCTCGCCGTTTGAGCAGTTCTTC
J gene: TRBJ2-3; clone size: few; D gene: .; V gene: TRBV7-9; CDR3 protein: CASSSDSGDTQYF; CDR3 DNA: TGTGCCAGCAGCTCCGACAGCGGCGATACGCAGTATTTT
J gene: TRBJ2-7; clone size: many; D gene: .; V gene: TRBV18; CDR3 protein: CASSPGHSYEQYF; CDR3 DNA: TGTGCCAGCTCACCTGGGCACTCCTACGAGCAGTACTTC
J gene: TRBJ2-3; clone size: many; D gene: .; V gene: TRBV2; CDR3 protein: CASIEQTTTDTQYF; CDR3 DNA: TGTGCCAGCATCGAGCAGACGACCACAGATACGCAGTATTTT
J gene: TRBJ2-7; clone size: many; D gene: .; V gene: TRBV28; CDR3 protein: CASTPRDIAYEQYF; CDR3 DNA: TGTGCCAGCACACCAAGGGACATTGCCTACGAGCAGTACTTC
J gene: TRBJ1-4; clone size: .; D gene: .; V gene: TRBV5-1; CDR3 protein: CASSLDGHPMNEKLFF; CDR3 DNA: TGCGCCAGCAGCTTGGATGGACACCCGATGAATGAAAAACTGTTTTTT
J gene: TRBJ2-1; clone size: many; D gene: TRBD2; V gene: TRBV2; CDR3 protein: CASSRTGTSTDEQFF; CDR3 DNA: TGTGCCAGCTCACGCACCGGGACTAGCACGGATGAGCAGTTCTTC
J gene: TRBJ2-1; clone size: many; D gene: TRBD2; V gene: TRBV12-3/TRBV12-4; CDR3 protein: CASSSEFRGRTSYNEQFF; CDR3 DNA: TGTGCCAGCAGTTCCGAATTCCGCGGGAGGACCTCCTACAATGAGCAGTTCTTC